Here is one T cell receptor (beta chain) with its context. The antigen is not known. This sample is part of a study of T cell repertoires in ileal Crohn's disease. Study conclusions and caveats: Active smokers at surgery had more clonal expansions than non-smokers.

CDR1 and CDR2 (germline): MNHNS, SASEGT. The CDR3 has 15 residues. V was clipped by 7 bases and J by 6 bases; unmatched bases: 10. Surgical specimens yielded lamina propria lymphocytes, which were density-gradient separated and then sorted. This table comes from immunoSEQ multiplex PCR, and its TCRdb copy is limited to in-frame clones, with some not included. The data show thousands of clones, 74% seen once. Sequences were obtained from CD8+ T cells from ileum. This receptor was identified in an adult with Crohn's disease. Some clones in this sample may be carry-over from other donors' samples. The J gene is TRBJ2-7, the V gene TRBV6-1; 12 bases are shared with TRBD2. The CDR3 loop reads CASIHPGLAGLEQYF. Here the CDR3 DNA reads TGTGCCAGCATTCATCCGGGACTAGCGGGCCTCGAGCAGTACTTC.